This entry describes one T cell receptor (beta chain). The data were taken from a study of blood T cell repertoires in COVID-19. Seattle's enrolled individuals joined amid active infection and were then monitored longitudinally. The V and J ends lost 3 bases and 4 bases respectively, with 15 bases between them. Germline-derived CDR1 and CDR2 are SQVTM and ANQGSEA. CDR3 length: 14 residues. Sequencing was performed with immunoSEQ multiplex PCR; in TCRdb, only in-frame clones are kept and a portion is missing. The sample includes 40,000 to 50,000 clones, more than 75% of them seen just once. This sequence joins TRBV29-1 and TRBJ2-5; TRBD1 might be the D (5 bases). Sequencing was done on a sample of peripheral blood. The TCR was taken from a woman aged 80 or older with COVID-19, enrolled during active disease. The CDR3 DNA reads TGCAGCGTTGAGCCCAGGGCCAAGGGAGAGACCCAGTACTTC. Encoded protein: CSVEPRAKGETQYF. Full variable domain (outside the CDR3, taken from reference TRBV29-1 and TRBJ2-5): SAVISQKPSRDICQRGTSLTIQCQVDSQVTMMFWYRQQPGQSLTLIATANQGSEATYESGFVIDKFPISRPNLTFSTLTVSNMSPEDSSIYLCSVEPRAKGETQYFGPGTRLLVL.